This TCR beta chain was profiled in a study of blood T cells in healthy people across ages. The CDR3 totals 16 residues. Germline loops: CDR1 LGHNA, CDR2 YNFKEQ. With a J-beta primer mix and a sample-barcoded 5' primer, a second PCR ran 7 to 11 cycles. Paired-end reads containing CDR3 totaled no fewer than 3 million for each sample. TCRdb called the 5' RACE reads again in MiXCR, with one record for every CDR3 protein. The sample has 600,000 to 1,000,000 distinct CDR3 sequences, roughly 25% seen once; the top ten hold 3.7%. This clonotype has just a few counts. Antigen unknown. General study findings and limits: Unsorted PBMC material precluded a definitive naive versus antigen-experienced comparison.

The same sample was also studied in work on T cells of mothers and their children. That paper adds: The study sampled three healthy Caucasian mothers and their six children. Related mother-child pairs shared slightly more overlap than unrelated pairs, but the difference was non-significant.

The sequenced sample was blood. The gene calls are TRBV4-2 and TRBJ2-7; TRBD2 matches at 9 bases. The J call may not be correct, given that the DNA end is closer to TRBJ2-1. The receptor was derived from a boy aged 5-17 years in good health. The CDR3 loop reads CASSQDLGLASYEQFF. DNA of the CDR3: TGTGCCAGCAGCCAAGACCTAGGACTAGCGTCTTATGAGCAGTTCTTC.